Listed below are T cell receptor beta chains from one sample, sequenced in a study of T cell responses to AZD1222 COVID-19 vaccine. The protocol was immunoSEQ multiplex PCR, while the TCRdb copy is restricted to in-frame clones and leaves out a portion. The sample yields around 130,000 clones, 80% to 90% seen once. The specimen was peripheral blood, collected on day 0 of AZD1222 vaccination. These receptors came from an adult in good health. The CDR3 runs from the conserved cysteine through the conserved F or W. The D gene is left open where the match is weak. A clone size is listed for some rows: how often the clone was seen (once, few, many), or a class if it is expanded.

clone size	J gene	D gene	V gene	CDR3 protein	CDR3 DNA
.	TRBJ2-2	.	TRBV9	CASSVSWTVNTGELFF	TGTGCCAGCAGCGTAAGTTGGACGGTGAACACCGGGGAGCTGTTTTTT
.	TRBJ2-7	TRBD2	TRBV5-4	CASSLGGLAIGEQYF	TGTGCCAGCAGCTTGGGGGGACTAGCTATCGGCGAGCAGTACTTC
.	TRBJ2-5	.	TRBV6-5	CASSSYREAQETQYF	TGTGCCAGCAGTTCCTACAGGGAGGCCCAAGAGACCCAGTACTTC
.	TRBJ1-2	TRBD1	TRBV19	CASSVTGTGLGYGYTF	TGTGCCAGTAGCGTCACCGGGACAGGGTTGGGCTATGGCTACACCTTC
.	TRBJ2-1	.	TRBV24-1	CATSVRRNLYNEQFF	TGTGCCACCAGTGTCCGGCGGAACCTCTACAATGAGCAGTTCTTC
.	TRBJ1-1	.	TRBV25-1	CASSFEFPGEAFF	TGTGCCAGCAGTTTTGAGTTTCCAGGTGAAGCTTTCTTT
.	TRBJ2-3	.	TRBV5-5	CASSRRWDTQYF	TGTGCCAGCAGCAGGAGGTGGGATACGCAGTATTTT
.	TRBJ1-1	TRBD1	TRBV5-1	CASSSGDRGRWTEAFF	TGCGCCAGCAGCTCGGGGGACAGGGGGAGATGGACTGAAGCTTTCTTT
.	TRBJ2-7	.	TRBV12-3/TRBV12-4	CASTYSGGYEQYF	TGTGCCAGCACATACAGCGGTGGATACGAGCAGTACTTC
.	TRBJ1-1	TRBD1	TRBV6-5	CASILRTQGVEAFF	TGTGCCAGCATTCTTAGAACCCAGGGGGTTGAAGCTTTCTTT
.	TRBJ2-7	TRBD2	TRBV19	CASSPWEGSAAEQYF	TGTGCCAGTAGTCCTTGGGAGGGCTCCGCGGCCGAGCAGTACTTC
once	TRBJ1-1	TRBD1	TRBV18	CASSPGQGSTEAFF	TGTGCCAGCTCACCAGGACAGGGAAGCACTGAAGCTTTCTTT
.	TRBJ2-6	.	TRBV27	CASSPRDRTSGANVLTF	TGTGCCAGCAGCCCCCGGGACCGCACTTCTGGGGCCAACGTCCTGACTTTC
.	TRBJ1-3	.	TRBV9	CASSVGGAGNTIYF	TGTGCCAGCAGCGTAGGAGGGGCTGGAAACACCATATATTTT
.	TRBJ2-7	TRBD1	TRBV24-1	CATSDPGTEPYEQYF	TGTGCCACCAGTGATCCCGGGACAGAGCCCTACGAGCAGTACTTC
.	TRBJ2-7	.	TRBV6-5	CASSSDRFYEQYF	TGTGCCAGCAGTAGCGATCGGTTCTACGAGCAGTACTTC
few	TRBJ1-1	.	TRBV6-2/TRBV6-3	CASSWGYTEAFF	TGTGCCAGCAGTTGGGGGTACACTGAAGCTTTCTTT
.	TRBJ2-5	.	TRBV29-1	CSVGAGEETQYF	TGCAGCGTTGGGGCAGGGGAAGAGACCCAGTACTTC
few	TRBJ2-2	.	TRBV27	CASTQEGPYTGELFF	TGTGCCAGCACCCAGGAGGGGCCCTACACCGGGGAGCTGTTTTTT
once	TRBJ2-5	.	TRBV4-1	CASSQDPGGSAGQETQYF	TGCGCCAGCAGCCAAGATCCAGGAGGTAGCGCAGGCCAAGAGACCCAGTACTTC
.	TRBJ1-2	TRBD1	TRBV6-5	CASSKTGASYGYTF	TGTGCCAGCAGTAAAACAGGGGCATCCTATGGCTACACCTTC
.	TRBJ2-3	TRBD2	TRBV7-9	CASSPRGMTGGATDTQYF	TGTGCCAGCAGCCCCCGCGGGATGACGGGAGGGGCCACAGATACGCAGTATTTT
.	TRBJ1-5	.	TRBV10-2	CASSGASSNQPQHF	TGCGCCAGCAGTGGGGCTTCTAGCAATCAGCCCCAGCATTTT
.	TRBJ2-2	TRBD1	TRBV19	CASSNRGVGTGELFF	TGTGCCAGTAGTAACAGGGGAGTAGGAACCGGGGAGCTGTTTTTT
few	TRBJ1-1	TRBD1	TRBV7-9	CASSFTGGKDTEAFF	TGTGCCAGCAGCTTTACAGGGGGAAAGGACACTGAAGCTTTCTTT
.	TRBJ2-7	.	TRBV29-1	CSVLGGIYREQYF	TGCAGCGTTTTAGGGGGGATATATAGGGAGCAGTACTTC
.	TRBJ2-7	TRBD1	TRBV2	CASSPLDRVVSYEQYF	TGTGCCAGCAGTCCCCTCGACAGGGTAGTGTCCTACGAGCAGTACTTC
once	TRBJ1-5	.	TRBV24-1	CATSAVSNQPQHF	TGTGCCACCAGTGCTGTAAGCAATCAGCCCCAGCATTTT
few	TRBJ2-7	.	TRBV30	CAWTSTSSDEQYF	TGTGCCTGGACTAGTACTAGCAGCGACGAGCAGTACTTC
.	TRBJ1-1	.	TRBV9	CASTLNDITSTEAFF	TGTGCCAGCACCCTTAACGATATTACTTCCACTGAAGCTTTCTTT
.	TRBJ2-1	.	TRBV29-1	CSGLSGSSQGRFF	TGCAGCGGCCTATCAGGATCATCCCAGGGTCGGTTCTTC
.	TRBJ1-3	.	TRBV7-8	CASSSTGSTGNTIYF	TGTGCCAGCAGCTCAACAGGGTCCACTGGAAACACCATATATTTT
.	TRBJ2-7	TRBD1	TRBV28	CASSRGQGSIHEQYF	TGTGCCAGCAGTAGGGGACAGGGTTCTATCCACGAGCAGTACTTC
.	TRBJ2-7	TRBD2	TRBV19	CASSTGWGGRIYEQYF	TGTGCCAGTAGTACCGGCTGGGGAGGGAGGATCTACGAGCAGTACTTC
.	TRBJ1-1	.	TRBV5-1	CASSSGRFGGGFTEAFF	TGCGCCAGCAGCTCGGGACGATTTGGAGGCGGTTTCACTGAAGCTTTCTTT
.	TRBJ1-2	.	TRBV7-8	CASSKTGFGYTF	TGTGCCAGCAGTAAAACAGGGTTTGGCTACACCTTC
once	TRBJ1-5	.	TRBV6-6	CASSSGGGQPQHF	TGTGCCAGCTCCTCCGGGGGCGGACAGCCCCAGCATTTT
.	TRBJ2-1	TRBD2	TRBV5-4	CASEIAGGSYNEQFF	TGTGCCAGCGAAATAGCGGGGGGCTCCTACAATGAGCAGTTCTTC
.	TRBJ1-2	.	TRBV10-3	CALGREANYGYTF	TGTGCCCTGGGGCGGGAAGCTAACTATGGCTACACCTTC
.	TRBJ2-7	TRBD2	TRBV5-5	CASSSLAGGREQYF	TGTGCCAGCAGCTCACTAGCGGGGGGTCGCGAGCAGTACTTC
.	TRBJ2-7	.	TRBV10-3	CATRPDSSYEQYF	TGTGCCACCCGACCGGACAGTTCCTACGAGCAGTACTTC
once	TRBJ1-3	.	TRBV5-1	CASSLPRGNTIYF	TGCGCCAGCAGCTTGCCCAGGGGAAACACCATATATTTT
.	TRBJ2-7	TRBD2	TRBV30	CAWGPRRGVNYEQYF	TGTGCCTGGGGTCCTCGGCGGGGGGTAAATTACGAGCAGTACTTC
.	TRBJ1-1	.	TRBV6-5	CASSSGTQNTEAFF	TGTGCCAGCAGTTCCGGGACTCAGAACACTGAAGCTTTCTTT
once	TRBJ2-5	TRBD2	TRBV5-1	CASSLRLAEETQYF	TGCGCCAGCAGCTTGAGGCTAGCGGAAGAGACCCAGTACTTC
.	TRBJ2-3	.	TRBV14	CASGASSYTQYF	TGTGCCAGCGGGGCCTCTTCATATACGCAGTATTTT
.	TRBJ1-6	TRBD1	TRBV5-4	CASSLGGTGYNSPLHF	TGTGCCAGCAGCTTGGGAGGGACAGGGTATAATTCACCCCTCCACTTT
.	TRBJ2-1	.	TRBV7-2	CASSPGLVREQFF	TGTGCCAGCAGCCCGGGCCTTGTGCGTGAGCAGTTCTTC
.	TRBJ2-2	.	TRBV11-1	CASSPHAGNTGELFF	TGTGCCAGCAGCCCCCACGCAGGGAACACCGGGGAGCTGTTTTTT
few	TRBJ1-2	TRBD1	TRBV27	CASGVRATGNANYGYTF	TGTGCCAGCGGTGTTAGGGCGACAGGGAACGCTAACTATGGCTACACCTTC
once	TRBJ2-3	.	TRBV21-1	CASSTSFNHEPTDTQYF	TGTGCCAGCAGCACTAGCTTTAACCACGAACCAACAGATACGCAGTATTTT
.	TRBJ2-7	TRBD1	TRBV5-4	CASSFDRGIHEQYF	TGTGCCAGCAGCTTTGACAGGGGCATCCACGAGCAGTACTTC
.	TRBJ2-1	TRBD1	TRBV24-1	CATGQYNEQFF	TGTGCCACGGGACAGTACAATGAGCAGTTCTTC
.	TRBJ1-1	.	TRBV15	CATSRDRELTGKTEAFF	TGTGCCACCAGCAGAGATCGGGAGTTAACAGGGAAAACTGAAGCTTTCTTT
.	TRBJ1-1	.	TRBV6-5	CASKNSFEAFF	TGTGCCAGCAAAAATTCTTTTGAAGCTTTCTTT
.	TRBJ1-2	.	TRBV5-8	CASSPGSYYGYTF	TGTGCCAGCAGTCCGGGCAGCTACTATGGCTACACCTTC
.	TRBJ1-5	.	TRBV5-1	CASSLDGGDNQPQHF	TGCGCCAGCAGCTTGGACGGTGGGGACAATCAGCCCCAGCATTTT
once	TRBJ2-4	.	TRBV18	CASSPSLAKNIQYF	TGTGCCAGCTCACCATCTCTAGCCAAAAACATTCAGTACTTC
.	TRBJ1-2	.	TRBV30	CAWTHLRGYTF	TGTGCCTGGACGCACCTGCGGGGCTACACCTTC